The 7 T cell receptor beta chains given below trace back to one sample, sequenced in a study of cytomegalovirus exposure and HLA in healthy donors. It was with 60 Vbeta and 13 Jbeta primers that the PCR ran. Profiling relied on immunoSEQ multiplex PCR, and the TCRdb table lists in-frame clones only, not all of them. The sample has over 100,000 clones, more than 65% seen once; the top ten hold under 5%. The sequenced sample consisted of PBMCs. The receptors shown here come from a male donor in good health and CMV-seropositive.

The chain combines TRBV9 with TRBJ1-3; D might be TRBD1 (6 bases). Germline CDR1 is SGDLS and CDR2 is YYNGEE. Trimming took off 5 bases at V and 0 bases at J, with 9 bases between the two ends. This CDR3 is built from 14 residues. The CDR3: CASRGAGSGNTIYF. The CDR3, as DNA: TGTGCCAGCAGGGGGGCAGGCTCTGGAAACACCATATATTTT.

J is TRBJ2-3 and V is TRBV11-2; D unresolved. This CDR3 spans 14 amino acids. Trimming cost V 1 base and J 2 bases, with 7 bases left between them. CDR1 is SGHAT, CDR2 FQNNGV, per germline. The DNA for the CDR3 is TGTGCCAGCAGCTTAGCTACCTACACAGATACGCAGTATTTT. Translated: CASSLATYTDTQYF.

This clone was detected only once. One end of the junction does not line up with germline, which may come from a read error. The chain joins TRBV30 to TRBJ2-6; tentative D call: TRBD1 (5 bases). The germline V gene has CDR1 GTSNPN and CDR2 SVGIG (reference sequence). The length of the CDR3 is 15 residues. In DNA, the CDR3 is TGTGCCTGGAGTCTTTCCGGATCTGGGGCCAACGGCCTGACTTTC. Residues: CAWSLSGSGANGLTF. The whole variable domain, filled in from reference TRBV30 and TRBJ2-6, reads SQTIHQWPATLVQPVGSPLSLECTVEGTSNPNLYWYRQAAGRGLQLLFYSVGIGQISSEVPQNLSASRPQDRQFILSSKKLLLSDSGFYLCAWSLSGSGANGLTFGAGSRLTVL.

This clone was observed a few times. The chain joins TRBV5-1 to TRBJ1-1; 10 positions agree with TRBD1. Germline lookup yields CDR1 SGHRS and CDR2 YFSETQ. The CDR3 runs to 16 residues. The junction had 11 bases not matched to a gene; V was cut back by 4 bases and J by 5 bases. The CDR3 nucleotides read TGCGCCAGCAGCCCTCCCGGGACAGGGGCGAAAACTGAAGCTTTCTTT. Its protein is CASSPPGTGAKTEAFF. Variable domain in full (rest from reference TRBV5-1 and TRBJ1-1): KAGVTQTPRYLIKTRGQQVTLSCSPISGHRSVSWYQQTPGQGLQFLFEYFSETQRNKGNFPGRFSGRQFSNSRSEMNVSTLELGDSALYLCASSPPGTGAKTEAFFGQGTRLTVV.

J is TRBJ2-5 and V is TRBV11-1; maybe TRBD1 (6 bases). The CDR3 sequence is 12 residues long. Germline values: CDR1 SGHAT, CDR2 FQDESV (reference sequence). Trimming cost V 5 bases and J 7 bases, with 11 bases left between them. CDR3 DNA: TGTGCCAGCAGCGGGGACACGGGGACCCAGTACTTC. This translates into CASSGDTGTQYF.

The J gene is TRBJ1-2, the V gene TRBV27, with 9 bases lining up with TRBD1. The CDR3 runs to 14 residues. CDR1 and CDR2 (germline): MNHEY, SMNVEV (reference sequence). J gave up 6 bases and V 4 bases, and 6 bases lay outside the gene matches. The CDR3 DNA is TGTGCCAGCAGTTCTGGGACAGGGATTGATGGCTACACCTTC. This sequence encodes CASSSGTGIDGYTF.

The V call is TRBV7-6, the J call TRBJ2-2, with TRBD2 matching over 14 bases. The germline V gene encodes CDR1 SGHVS and CDR2 FNYEAQ. The J segment lost 4 bases and the V segment lost 6 bases, leaving 1 base of the junction unmatched. The CDR3 spans 15 residues. CDR3 amino acids: CASRGLAGVTGELFF. CDR3 bases: TGTGCCAGCAGGGGACTAGCGGGGGTCACCGGGGAGCTGTTTTTT.